This entry features one T cell receptor (beta chain) sequence. Its specificity is not known. This record comes from a study of cytotoxic CD8 clonotypes in ibrutinib-treated CLL. V was cut by 0 bases and J by 2 bases, with 11 bases left in between. CDR1 is SGHRS, CDR2 YFSETQ, per germline. This CDR3 region has 15 residues. The protocol was immunoSEQ multiplex PCR, while the TCRdb copy is restricted to in-frame clones and leaves out a portion. This table holds 85,000 or so clones, around 79% found once. Study-level points and caveats: Stable or contracted on treatment, public clonotypes were also uncommon.

The V and J genes are TRBV5-1 and TRBJ1-1; D uncertain. This receptor was identified in a human donor with chronic lymphocytic leukemia. Source: PBMCs, taken after 12 months of ibrutinib treatment. In nucleotides, the CDR3 is TGCGCCAGCAGCTTGGCCGGTTGGGGAAACACTGAAGCTTTCTTT. It is translated as CASSLAGWGNTEAFF.